This T cell receptor beta chain emerged from a study of CD8+ T cells in alopecia areata. To note about this clone: Its specificity is unknown.

This CDR3 has 14 residues. CDR1 and CDR2 (germline): SGHAT, FQNNGV. V dropped 5 bases and J dropped 5; count of bases not matched to a gene: 6. The sequencing template was cDNA reverse transcribed from extracted RNA. Data came from immunoSEQ multiplex PCR; TCRdb stores just in-frame clones and leaves some out. The sample shows 110,000 or so clones, 35% to 40% of them seen only once. Findings and limits, study-wide: Scalp lesions, especially in alopecia totalis/universalis, had higher clonality than normal scalp.

Material: CD4+ T cells sorted from blood. The TCR originated in a human donor with alopecia areata. The chain links TRBV11-2 to TRBJ2-5; 9 bases are shared with TRBD1. CDR3 DNA: TGTGCCAGCAGCATTCGACAGGGGGTTGAGACCCAGTACTTC. It yields the protein CASSIRQGVETQYF.